These 27 T cell receptor beta chains originate from one sample sequenced in a study of regulatory T cells in long-lasting Graves disease. The sample's time point: newly diagnosed GD, antithyroid drugs for less than 3 months. RNA extracted from PBMCs served as the sequencing template. Researchers made TCR beta libraries by using iRepertoire HTBI primers and running Arm-PCR on CDR3 regions. TCRdb reanalysed the multiplex PCR reads using MiXCR and keeps one entry per CDR3 protein. The data contain around 470,000 distinct CDR3 sequences, less than 15% of them seen just once; the ten biggest clones take up around a sixth. Separately, the same data were catalogued under a study of T cells in Graves' hyperthyroidism and ophthalmopathy.

The input for sequencing was peripheral blood mononuclear cells (PBMCs), taken at new diagnosis, from a patient treated with antithyroid drugs. Receptor source: a woman between 45 and 60 years old with Graves disease.

This clonotype was found many times. The chain carries TRBV6-8 and TRBJ2-3, with D possibly TRBD2 on 5 matching bases. CDR3 length equals 19 residues. Deletions cut 3 bases from V and 0 bases from J, with 22 bases between. Looked up from germline, CDR1 is MNHGY and CDR2 is SAAAGT. The CDR3 protein is CASSYDRSERAESTDTQYF. CDR3 nucleotides: TGTGCCAGCAGTTATGACCGTTCAGAGAGGGCGGAAAGCACAGATACGCAGTATTTT.

In its sample, this clonotype was seen many times. CDR3 bases: TGTGCCAGCAGCTTAGAAGGTCTTAGAGATACGCAGTATTTT. The encoded protein is CASSLEGLRDTQYF. The rearrangement uses TRBV11-2 and TRBJ2-3; D is undetermined. Germline V gene sequence: CDR1 SGHAT, CDR2 FQNNGV. This CDR3 has 14 amino acids. Trimming left V 0 bases short and J 5 bases short, with 9 bases between.

This chain connects TRBV11-2 to TRBJ2-1; D gene ambiguous. The CDR3 sequence is 14 residues long. Trimming removed 0 bases from V and 2 bases from J, with 5 bases in between. Per germline, CDR1 SGHAT and CDR2 FQNNGV. The CDR3 loop reads CASSLEPAYNEQFF. CDR3 DNA sequence: TGTGCCAGCAGCTTAGAGCCAGCCTACAATGAGCAGTTCTTC.

The chain joins TRBV29-1 to TRBJ1-2; 10 bases are a match to TRBD1. Germline values: CDR1 SQVTM, CDR2 ANQGSEA. V shed 1 base and J 7 bases; nucleotides not matched to a gene: 0. This CDR3 spans 12 amino acids. The chain's CDR3 is CSVEGTGGGYTF. CDR3 sequence (DNA): TGCAGCGTTGAAGGGACAGGGGGTGGCTACACCTTC. Based on the CDR3 plus reference TRBV29-1 and TRBJ1-2, the full variable domain is SAVISQKPSRDICQRGTSLTIQCQVDSQVTMMFWYRQQPGQSLTLIATANQGSEATYESGFVIDKFPISRPNLTFSTLTVSNMSPEDSSIYLCSVEGTGGGYTFGSGTRLTVV.

Many counts were recorded for this clonotype. The rearrangement links TRBV3-1 to TRBJ1-5; 7 bases fit TRBD1. V lost 1 base to trimming and J lost 2 bases; unmatched junction nucleotides: 2. Germline-derived CDR1 and CDR2 are LGHDT and YNNKEL (reference sequence). The CDR3 covers 15 residues. The CDR3: CASSQGQGGNQPQHF. CDR3 coding DNA: TGTGCCAGCAGCCAAGGGCAGGGGGGCAATCAGCCCCAGCATTTT.

This clonotype was found a few times. At one boundary the junction diverges from the germline segment, which might be a read error. The V call is TRBV10-3, the J call TRBJ1-2; D is uncertain. Germline assignment: CDR1 ENHRY and CDR2 SYGVKD. There are 14 residues in the CDR3. CDR3 sequence: CAISESGEGSGCTF. CDR3 nucleotides: TGTGCCATCAGTGAGTCGGGAGAGGGTAGTGGCTGCACCTTC.

This clonotype was recorded many times. The rearrangement uses TRBV10-3 and TRBJ2-6, with a possible D match to TRBD2 (5 bases). Germline values: CDR1 ENHRY, CDR2 SYGVKD. V was pared by 4 bases and J by 0 bases, with 13 bases between. This CDR3 region has 17 residues. The CDR3 reads CAISGRHLNSGANVLTF. CDR3 nucleotide sequence: TGTGCCATCAGTGGGAGGCATCTTAACTCTGGGGCCAACGTCCTGACTTTC.

This clonotype was recorded many times. The CDR3 coding sequence is TGTGCCAGCAGCTTCGGGACAGGGCTGACTCAGCCCCAGCATTTT. Translating it yields CASSFGTGLTQPQHF. The chain joins TRBV7-2 to TRBJ1-5, with 9 bases lining up with TRBD1. Per the germline V gene, CDR1 is SGHTA and CDR2 is FQGNSA. V lost 3 bases to trimming and J lost 6 bases; unmatched junction nucleotides: 6. The CDR3 is 15 residues long. Full variable domain (rest looked up from reference TRBV7-2 and TRBJ1-5): GAGVSQSPSNKVTEKGKDVELRCDPISGHTALYWYRQSLGQGLEFLIYFQGNSAPDKSGLPSDRFSAERTGGSVSTLTIQRTQQEDSAVYLCASSFGTGLTQPQHFGDGTRLSIL.

This clonotype was picked up a small number of times. The J gene is TRBJ2-7, the V gene TRBV27, with TRBD1 as a possible D gene (6 bases). In germline, CDR1 is MNHEY, CDR2 SMNVEV (reference sequence). The V end lost 5 bases, the J end lost 5 bases, and 10 bases lay between the germline ends. The CDR3 sequence is 12 residues long. As DNA, the CDR3 is TGTGCCAGCAGTCTCAGGGGTGACGAGCAGTACTTC. Residues: CASSLRGDEQYF.

The J gene is TRBJ2-3, the V gene TRBV9; possibly TRBD1 for D (6 bases). Germline loops: CDR1 SGDLS, CDR2 YYNGEE. V lost 4 bases, J lost 4 bases, and 10 bases lay in between. The CDR3 length is 13 residues. The CDR3, as DNA: TGTGCCAGCAGCTTCCAGGGGTCAGATACGCAGTATTTT. Protein product: CASSFQGSDTQYF.

A few counts support this clonotype. A much larger clone lies one base from this, so it may be a read error. V usage is TRBV2 and J usage is TRBJ1-4; no firm D call. V shed 8 bases and J shed 13 bases, with 20 bases lying between them. Germline assignment: CDR1 SNHLY and CDR2 FYNNEI. The CDR3 consists of 13 residues. The CDR3, as DNA: TGTGCCAGCCGCGTCGGGATGGAGGGAAGACTGTTTTTT. As protein: CASRVGMEGRLFF.

The V call is TRBV20-1, the J call TRBJ1-2; D is perhaps TRBD1 (5 bases). Trimming shortened V by 1 base and J by 9 bases, and 18 bases separated the two germline ends. CDR3 length: 14 residues. Per germline, CDR1 DFQATT and CDR2 SNEGSKA (reference sequence). CDR3 DNA: TGCAGTGCTAGAGTTCATCGGGACGGCGGGAGCTACACCTTC. Protein: CSARVHRDGGSYTF.

This clonotype came up many times. The chain links TRBV28 to TRBJ1-5, with 12 bases matching TRBD1. The CDR3 covers 15 residues. V shed 5 bases and J 6 bases; nucleotides not matched to a gene: 5. CDR1 and CDR2 (germline): MDHEN, SYDVKM. The CDR3 sequence: CASSPGQGAVQPQHF. The CDR3 bases are TGTGCCAGCAGTCCGGGACAGGGGGCCGTTCAGCCCCAGCATTTT.

At least ten counts were recorded for this clonotype. V gene TRBV6-1 combines with J gene TRBJ2-6; D unclear. Germline CDR1 and CDR2: MNHNS and SASEGT. The ends were cut back, 7 bases at V and 0 bases at J, with 4 bases in the middle. The CDR3 extends over 13 amino acids. CDR3 in DNA: TGTGCCAGCACCCGCTCTGGGGCCAACGTCCTGACTTTC. It specifies CASTRSGANVLTF.

Worth noting for this clonotype: This may arise from a read error, as a much more abundant clone is one base away. As the CDR3 is not closed by the conserved phenylalanine or tryptophan, this likely results from a read error. The V gene is TRBV10-2, the J gene TRBJ2-3, with a possible D match to TRBD2 (6 bases). V was shortened by 6 bases and J by 0 bases, with 19 bases between the two germline ends. Per germline, CDR1 WSHSY and CDR2 SAAADI. The CDR3 has 17 residues. The CDR3 loop reads CASRAGRRGTSTDTQYL. The CDR3, as DNA: TGCGCCAGCAGAGCCGGGCGTCGCGGGACTAGCACAGATACGCAGTATCTT.

Here the CDR3 DNA reads TGTGCCACCGGCATAGCGGGAGGAAGCAATGAGCAGTTCTTC. Protein product: CATGIAGGSNEQFF. J is TRBJ2-1 and V is TRBV24-1; 10 bases line up with TRBD2. The CDR3 runs 14 residues. V gave up 9 bases and J gave up 6 bases; unmatched junction bases: 7. Germline CDR1 reads KGHDR; CDR2 reads SFDVKD.

This clonotype was counted many times. The rearrangement joins TRBV12-3 or TRBV12-4 to TRBJ2-7; 7 nucleotides agree with TRBD2. J was trimmed by 2 bases and V by 5 bases; bases with no gene match: 6. The CDR3 runs 14 residues. CDR3 sequence reads: CASSISGLPYEQYF. CDR3 sequence (DNA): TGTGCCAGCAGTATTAGCGGGCTGCCCTACGAGCAGTACTTC.

The gene calls are TRBV9 and TRBJ1-2; D is undetermined. The CDR3 extends over 13 amino acids. Trimming cost V 0 bases and J 6 bases, with 9 bases left between them. Germline assignment: CDR1 SGDLS and CDR2 YYNGEE. The CDR3 DNA reads TGTGCCAGCAGCGTAGCTAGGAAGGATGGCTACACCTTC. Protein sequence: CASSVARKDGYTF.

There are many counts of this clonotype. The gene calls are TRBV28 and TRBJ2-1, with D uncertain. The germline V and J ends were trimmed by 2 bases and 15 bases, with 14 bases remaining between them. Germline loops: CDR1 MDHEN, CDR2 SYDVKM. The CDR3 contains 12 residues. Written as DNA, the CDR3 is TGTGCCAGCAGTTTAGGTCTGGACCTAAGGTTCTTC. Amino acids: CASSLGLDLRFF. Together with reference TRBV28 and TRBJ2-1, the CDR3 gives the full variable domain: DVKVTQSSRYLVKRTGEKVFLECVQDMDHENMFWYRQDPGLGLRLIYFSYDVKMKEKGDIPEGYSVSREKKERFSLILESASTNQTSMYLCASSLGLDLRFFGPGTRLTVL.

Worth noting for this clonotype: A read error may be the cause here, since a much bigger clone is one base away. The chain links TRBV12-3 or TRBV12-4 to TRBJ1-2; D unclear. The CDR3 extends over 12 amino acids. The CDR3 sequence: CASSWGDYGYIF. The DNA for the CDR3 is TGTGCCAGCAGTTGGGGTGACTATGGCTACATCTTC.

The V and J genes are TRBV4-1 and TRBJ1-5; D is possibly TRBD1 (5 bases). Trimming removed 0 bases at V and 0 bases at J, with 9 bases between. The CDR3 length is 16 residues. Germline V gives CDR1 MGHRA, CDR2 YSYEKL. The CDR3 reads CASSQEKGLSNQPQHF. The CDR3 bases are TGCGCCAGCAGCCAAGAAAAGGGACTTAGCAATCAGCCCCAGCATTTT.

This clonotype came up many times. The chain employs TRBV5-5 and TRBJ2-5; 7 bases line up with TRBD1. The CDR3 runs 14 residues. Per germline, CDR1 SGHKS and CDR2 YYEKEE (reference sequence). Unmatched junction bases numbered 5, after V lost 5 bases and J lost 1 base. The CDR3 sequence: CASSRGQAQETQYF. CDR3 DNA: TGTGCCAGCAGTCGAGGACAGGCCCAAGAGACCCAGTACTTC.

A note on this clonotype: This sequence may be a read error, since a much larger clone differs from it by one base. This chain uses TRBV28 with TRBJ1-2; TRBD1 matches at 8 bases. With 5 bases clipped from V and 4 bases from J, the junction kept 3 bases outside the gene matches. Per germline, CDR1 MDHEN and CDR2 SYDVKM. The CDR3 spans 13 residues. Here the CDR3 DNA reads TGTGCCAGCAGTATACAGGGGGTCTATGGCTACACCTTC. Translated: CASSIQGVYGYTF.

The rearrangement joins TRBV7-3 to TRBJ2-1; the match to TRBD2 covers 13 bases. Germline trimming cut 0 bases from V and 4 bases from J; bases unmatched to any gene: 3. This CDR3 comprises 17 residues. The V gene's germline CDR1 is SGHTA and CDR2 FQGTGA. The CDR3 loop is CASSLTGTSGIYNEQFF. The CDR3 DNA reads as TGTGCCAGCAGCTTAACTGGGACTAGCGGGATTTACAATGAGCAGTTCTTC. Based on the CDR3 plus reference TRBV7-3 and TRBJ2-1, the full variable domain is GAGVSQTPSNKVTEKGKYVELRCDPISGHTALYWYRQSLGQGPEFLIYFQGTGAADDSGLPNDRFFAVRPEGSVSTLKIQRTERGDSAVYLCASSLTGTSGIYNEQFFGPGTRLTVL.

Concerning this clonotype itself: It differs at one base from a far larger clone, so likely a read error. The final CDR3 position lacks the conserved phenylalanine or tryptophan, pointing to a likely read error. The chain is built from TRBV5-5 and TRBJ1-1, with a weak D call TRBD1 (6 bases). Trimming removed 3 bases from V and 4 bases from J, with 22 bases in between. Germline V gene sequence: CDR1 SGHKS, CDR2 YYEKEE (reference sequence). This CDR3 spans 17 amino acids. The CDR3 spells CASSSKTSAGGGTEAFS. The CDR3 DNA is TGTGCCAGCAGCTCCAAAACGTCGGCGGGGGGCGGCACTGAAGCTTTCTCT.

This clonotype was observed at least ten times. The chain carries TRBV7-9 and TRBJ2-1; perhaps TRBD2 as D (6 bases). This CDR3 contains 17 residues. V dropped 4 bases and J dropped 2 bases, with 18 bases sitting between them. Germline V gives CDR1 SEHNR, CDR2 FQNEAQ (reference sequence). The CDR3 spells CASSSLDYPTTYNEQFF. CDR3 in DNA: TGTGCCAGCAGCTCACTGGACTATCCGACAACCTACAATGAGCAGTTCTTC.

This chain links TRBV5-1 with TRBJ1-3; D gene uncertain. Germline loops: CDR1 SGHRS, CDR2 YFSETQ. This CDR3 contains 13 residues. Between the trimmed V and J ends, which lost 5 bases and 2 bases, there was a span of 8 bases. The CDR3 DNA follows: TGCGCCAGCAGGGACGGCGCTGGAAACACCATATATTTT. Amino acid sequence: CASRDGAGNTIYF.